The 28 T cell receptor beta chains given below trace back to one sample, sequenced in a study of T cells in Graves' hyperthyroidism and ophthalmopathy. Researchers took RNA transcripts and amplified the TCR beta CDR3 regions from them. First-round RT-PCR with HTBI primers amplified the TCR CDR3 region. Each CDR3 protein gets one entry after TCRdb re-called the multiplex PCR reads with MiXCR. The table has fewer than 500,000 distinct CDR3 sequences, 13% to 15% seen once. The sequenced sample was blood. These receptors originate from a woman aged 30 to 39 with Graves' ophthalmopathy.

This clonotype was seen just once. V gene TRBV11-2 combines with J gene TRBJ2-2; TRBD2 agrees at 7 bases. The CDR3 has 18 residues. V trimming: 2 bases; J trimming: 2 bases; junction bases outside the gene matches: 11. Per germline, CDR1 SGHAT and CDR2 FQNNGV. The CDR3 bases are TGTGCCAGCAGCTTAAATATCGTGCCTAGCGGAAACACCGGGGAGCTGTTTTTT. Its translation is CASSLNIVPSGNTGELFF.

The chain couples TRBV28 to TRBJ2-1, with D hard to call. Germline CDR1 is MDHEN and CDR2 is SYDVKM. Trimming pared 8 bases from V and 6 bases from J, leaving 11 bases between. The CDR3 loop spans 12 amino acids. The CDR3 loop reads CASRARSNEQFF. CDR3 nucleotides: TGTGCCAGCCGGGCGCGGTCCAATGAGCAGTTCTTC.

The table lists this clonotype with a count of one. The CDR3 DNA reads as TGTGCCAGCAGACCGGGACTAGCGGGGGGGCCGGGAGACGAGCAGTACTTC. It encodes CASRPGLAGGPGDEQYF. The chain has TRBV11-2 and TRBJ2-7, with TRBD2 matching over 16 bases. Unmatched junction bases numbered 10, after V lost 6 bases and J lost 5 bases. The CDR3 consists of 17 residues. Per germline, CDR1 SGHAT and CDR2 FQNNGV.

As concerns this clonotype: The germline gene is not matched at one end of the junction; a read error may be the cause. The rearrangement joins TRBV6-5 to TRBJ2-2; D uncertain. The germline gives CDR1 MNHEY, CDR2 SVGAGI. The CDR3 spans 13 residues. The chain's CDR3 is CARSYRNTGELFF. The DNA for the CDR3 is TGTGCCAGGAGTTACCGTAACACCGGGGAGCTGTTTTTT.

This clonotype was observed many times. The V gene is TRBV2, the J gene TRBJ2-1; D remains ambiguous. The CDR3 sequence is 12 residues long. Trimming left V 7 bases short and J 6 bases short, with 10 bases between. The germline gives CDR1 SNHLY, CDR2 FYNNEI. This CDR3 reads CASTRMGNEQFF. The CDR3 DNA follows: TGTGCCAGCACTCGAATGGGCAATGAGCAGTTCTTC.

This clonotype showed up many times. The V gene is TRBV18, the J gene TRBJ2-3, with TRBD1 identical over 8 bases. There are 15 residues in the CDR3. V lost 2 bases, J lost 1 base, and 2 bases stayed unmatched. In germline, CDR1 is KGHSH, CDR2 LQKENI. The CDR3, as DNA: TGTGCCAGCTCACCAGGACAGGGTGGCACAGATACGCAGTATTTT. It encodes CASSPGQGGTDTQYF. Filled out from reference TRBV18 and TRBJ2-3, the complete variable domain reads NAGVMQNPRHLVRRRGQEARLRCSPMKGHSHVYWYRQLPEEGLKFMVYLQKENIIDESGMPKERFSAEFPKEGPSILRIQQVVRGDSAAYFCASSPGQGGTDTQYFGPGTRLTVL.

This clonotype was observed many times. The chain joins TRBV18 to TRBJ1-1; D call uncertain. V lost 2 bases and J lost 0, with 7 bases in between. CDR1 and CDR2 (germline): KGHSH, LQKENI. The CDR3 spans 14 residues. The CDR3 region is CASSPNSMNTEAFF. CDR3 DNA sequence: TGTGCCAGCTCACCAAACAGCATGAACACTGAAGCTTTCTTT.

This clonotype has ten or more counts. CDR3 amino acids: CASSSPLADTQYF. DNA for the CDR3: TGTGCCAGCAGCTCACCGTTGGCAGATACGCAGTATTTT. V and J are TRBV11-2 and TRBJ2-3; no firm D call. This CDR3 comprises 13 residues. Trimming removed 4 bases at V and 4 bases at J, with 9 bases between. Germline V gene data show CDR1 as SGHAT and CDR2 as FQNNGV.

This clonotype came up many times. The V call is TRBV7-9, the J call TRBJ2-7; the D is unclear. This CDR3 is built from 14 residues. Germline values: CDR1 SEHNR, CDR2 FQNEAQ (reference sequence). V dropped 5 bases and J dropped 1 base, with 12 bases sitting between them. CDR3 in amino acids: CASSKGPGSYEQYF. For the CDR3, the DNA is TGTGCCAGCAGCAAAGGGCCAGGATCCTACGAGCAGTACTTC.

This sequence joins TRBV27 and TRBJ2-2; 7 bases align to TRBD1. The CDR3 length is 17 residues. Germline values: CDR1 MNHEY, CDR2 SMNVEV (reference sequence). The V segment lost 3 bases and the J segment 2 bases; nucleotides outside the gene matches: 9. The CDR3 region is CASSFSGTATNTGELFF. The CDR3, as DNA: TGTGCCAGCAGTTTCTCCGGGACAGCCACTAACACCGGGGAGCTGTTTTTT.

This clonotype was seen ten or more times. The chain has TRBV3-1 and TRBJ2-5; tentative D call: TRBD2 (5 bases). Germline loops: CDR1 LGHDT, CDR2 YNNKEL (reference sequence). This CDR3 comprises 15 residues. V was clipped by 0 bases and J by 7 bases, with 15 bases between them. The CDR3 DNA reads TGTGCCAGCAGCCAAGAAACCTCCCCGGGGTGGACCCAGTACTTC. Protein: CASSQETSPGWTQYF.

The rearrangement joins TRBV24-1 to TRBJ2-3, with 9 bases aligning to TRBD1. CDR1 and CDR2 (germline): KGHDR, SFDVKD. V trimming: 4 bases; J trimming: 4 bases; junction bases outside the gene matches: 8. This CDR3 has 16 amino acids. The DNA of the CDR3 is TGTGCCACCAGTGAAAGGGACAGGGACGGCTCAGATACGCAGTATTTT. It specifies CATSERDRDGSDTQYF.

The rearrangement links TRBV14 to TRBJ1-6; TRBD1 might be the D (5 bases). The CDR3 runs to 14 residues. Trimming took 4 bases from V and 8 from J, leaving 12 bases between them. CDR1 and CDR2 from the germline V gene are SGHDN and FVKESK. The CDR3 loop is CASSRGQGDSPLHF. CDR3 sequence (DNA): TGTGCCAGCAGCCGCGGGCAGGGTGATTCACCCCTCCACTTT.

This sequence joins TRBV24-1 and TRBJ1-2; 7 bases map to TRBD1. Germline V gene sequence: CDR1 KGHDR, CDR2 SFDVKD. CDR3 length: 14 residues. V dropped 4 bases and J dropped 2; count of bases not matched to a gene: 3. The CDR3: CATSEAGQNYGYTF. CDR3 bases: TGTGCCACCAGTGAAGCGGGACAGAACTATGGCTACACCTTC.

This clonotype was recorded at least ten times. The CDR3: CASSQRGGATEAFF. The CDR3 DNA reads TGTGCCAGCAGCCAGAGGGGGGGGGCTACTGAAGCTTTCTTT. The V call is TRBV3-1, the J call TRBJ1-1; a possible D gene is TRBD1 (6 bases). Germline V lookup: CDR1 LGHDT, CDR2 YNNKEL (reference sequence). This CDR3 contains 14 residues. The V and J ends lost 3 bases and 5 bases respectively, with 13 bases between them.

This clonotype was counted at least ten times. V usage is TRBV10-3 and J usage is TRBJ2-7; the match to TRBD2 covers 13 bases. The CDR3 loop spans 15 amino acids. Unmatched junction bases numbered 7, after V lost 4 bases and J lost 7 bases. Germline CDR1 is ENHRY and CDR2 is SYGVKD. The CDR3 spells CAISGTSGGAEEQYF. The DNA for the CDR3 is TGTGCCATCAGTGGAACTAGCGGGGGGGCCGAAGAGCAGTACTTC.

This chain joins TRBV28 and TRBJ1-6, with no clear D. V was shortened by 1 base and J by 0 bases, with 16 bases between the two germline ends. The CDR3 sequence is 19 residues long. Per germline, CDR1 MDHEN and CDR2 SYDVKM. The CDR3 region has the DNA TGTGCCAGCAGTTTATCGGAGGGTTTGGGAGGCTCCTATAATTCACCCCTCCACTTT. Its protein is CASSLSEGLGGSYNSPLHF. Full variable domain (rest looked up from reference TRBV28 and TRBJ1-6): DVKVTQSSRYLVKRTGEKVFLECVQDMDHENMFWYRQDPGLGLRLIYFSYDVKMKEKGDIPEGYSVSREKKERFSLILESASTNQTSMYLCASSLSEGLGGSYNSPLHFGNGTRLTVT.

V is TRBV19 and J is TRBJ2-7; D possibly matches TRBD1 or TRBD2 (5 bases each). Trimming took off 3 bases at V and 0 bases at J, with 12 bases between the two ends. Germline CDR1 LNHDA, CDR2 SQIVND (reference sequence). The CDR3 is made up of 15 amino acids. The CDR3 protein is CASSMGTDPSYEQYF. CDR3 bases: TGTGCCAGTAGTATGGGGACGGACCCCTCCTACGAGCAGTACTTC.

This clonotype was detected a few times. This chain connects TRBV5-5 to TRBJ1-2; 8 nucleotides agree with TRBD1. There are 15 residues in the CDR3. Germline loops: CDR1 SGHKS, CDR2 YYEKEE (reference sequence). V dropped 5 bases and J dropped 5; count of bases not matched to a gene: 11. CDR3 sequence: CASSPIQGAAYGYTF. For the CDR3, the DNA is TGTGCCAGCAGTCCTATTCAGGGGGCGGCTTATGGCTACACCTTC.

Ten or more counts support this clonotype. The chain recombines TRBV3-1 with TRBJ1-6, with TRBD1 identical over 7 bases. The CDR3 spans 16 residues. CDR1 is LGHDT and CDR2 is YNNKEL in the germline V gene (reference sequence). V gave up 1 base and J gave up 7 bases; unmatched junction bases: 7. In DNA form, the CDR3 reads TGTGCCAGCAGCCAAGGTTTATGGGGACAGAATTCACCCCTCCACTTT. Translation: CASSQGLWGQNSPLHF.

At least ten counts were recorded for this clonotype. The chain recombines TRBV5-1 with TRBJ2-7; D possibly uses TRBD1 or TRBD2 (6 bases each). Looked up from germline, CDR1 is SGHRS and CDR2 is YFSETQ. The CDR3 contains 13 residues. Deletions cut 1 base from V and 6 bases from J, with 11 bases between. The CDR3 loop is CASSLWGASEQYF. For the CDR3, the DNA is TGCGCCAGCAGCTTGTGGGGGGCGAGCGAGCAGTACTTC.

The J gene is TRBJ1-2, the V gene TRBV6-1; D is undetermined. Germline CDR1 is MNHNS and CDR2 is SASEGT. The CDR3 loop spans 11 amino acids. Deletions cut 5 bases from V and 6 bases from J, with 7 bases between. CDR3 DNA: TGTGCCAGCAGTACGAGGGATGGCTACACCTTC. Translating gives CASSTRDGYTF.

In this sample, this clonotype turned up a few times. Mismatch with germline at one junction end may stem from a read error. The chain's CDR3 is CATLQGQGLPF. The CDR3 DNA reads TGTGCCACCCTCCAAGGACAGGGCCTACCCTTC. The chain employs TRBV2 and TRBJ1-2, with TRBD1 identical over 8 bases. From germline, CDR1 is SNHLY and CDR2 FYNNEI. The CDR3 runs 11 residues.

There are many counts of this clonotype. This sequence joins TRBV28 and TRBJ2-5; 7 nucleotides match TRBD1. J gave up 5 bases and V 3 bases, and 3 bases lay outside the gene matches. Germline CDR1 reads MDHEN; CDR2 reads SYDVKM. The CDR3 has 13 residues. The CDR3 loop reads CASSFLTGETQYF. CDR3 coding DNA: TGTGCCAGCAGTTTCTTGACAGGGGAGACCCAGTACTTC.

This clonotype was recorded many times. The CDR3 sequence is CASSYYLPLPTNTGELFF. CDR3 DNA: TGTGCCAGCAGTTACTACCTGCCCCTACCCACGAACACCGGGGAGCTGTTTTTT. The chain couples TRBV6-5 to TRBJ2-2; D is undetermined. With 1 base removed from V and 0 bases from J, the gap between germline ends came to 15 bases. Looked up from germline, CDR1 is MNHEY and CDR2 is SVGAGI. The CDR3 is 18 amino acids.

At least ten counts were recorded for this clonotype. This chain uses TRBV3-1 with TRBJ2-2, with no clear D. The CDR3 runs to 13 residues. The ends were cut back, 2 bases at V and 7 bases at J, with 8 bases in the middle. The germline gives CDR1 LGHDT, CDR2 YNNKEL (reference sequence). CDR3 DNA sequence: TGTGCCAGCAGCCAATTGTTTAACGGGGAGCTGTTTTTT. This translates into CASSQLFNGELFF.

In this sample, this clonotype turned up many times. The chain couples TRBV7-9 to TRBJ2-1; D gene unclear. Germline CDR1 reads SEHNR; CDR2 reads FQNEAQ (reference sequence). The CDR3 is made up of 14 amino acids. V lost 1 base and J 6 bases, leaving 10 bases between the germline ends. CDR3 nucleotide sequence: TGTGCCAGCAGCTTAGTCACGTCCGGCAATGAGCAGTTCTTC. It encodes CASSLVTSGNEQFF. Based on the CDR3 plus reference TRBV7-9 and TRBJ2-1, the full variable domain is DTGVSQNPRHKITKRGQNVTFRCDPISEHNRLYWYRQTLGQGPEFLTYFQNEAQLEKSRLLSDRFSAERPKGSFSTLEIQRTEQGDSAMYLCASSLVTSGNEQFFGPGTRLTVL.

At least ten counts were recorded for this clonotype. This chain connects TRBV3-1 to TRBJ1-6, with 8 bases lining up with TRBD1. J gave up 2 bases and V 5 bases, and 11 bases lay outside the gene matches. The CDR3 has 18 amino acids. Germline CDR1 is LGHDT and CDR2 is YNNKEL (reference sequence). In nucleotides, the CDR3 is TGTGCCAGCAGCACCCGAACCGGACAGGGACCCTATAATTCACCCCTCCACTTT. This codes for CASSTRTGQGPYNSPLHF. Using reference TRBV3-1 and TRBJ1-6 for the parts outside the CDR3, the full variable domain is DTAVSQTPKYLVTQMGNDKSIKCEQNLGHDTMYWYKQDSKKFLKIMFSYNNKELIINETVPNRFSPKSPDKAHLNLHINSLELGDSAVYFCASSTRTGQGPYNSPLHFGNGTRLTVT.